This record looks at one T cell receptor (beta chain) sequence and its context. Its antigen is still unknown. The CDR3 has 16 residues. V was trimmed by 4 bases and J by 5 bases, leaving 20 bases between them. Germline V CDR1 and CDR2: SGHAT, FQNNGV. The record originates from a study of metastatic and nonmetastatic thyroid tumors. Study-level background: A comparison of repertoires was made across blood and tumor or nodule tissue from malignant and benign thyroid patients.

In the original analysis: It was from CDR3 differences across clinicopathological groups that a distant-metastasis classifier for papillary thyroid cancer was built. TCRdb re-called clones from the PCR reads using MiXCR. Here the V and J calls rest on TCRdb's processing, not on the authors' analysis. The sample has tens of thousands of clones; roughly 20% are singletons. Study-wide results and limits: Relative to benign nodules, malignant thyroid tumors were reportedly characterized by significantly elevated TCR beta diversity in blood and tumor.

Every patient underwent thyroid surgery untreated. The chain couples TRBV11-2 to TRBJ1-2; possibly TRBD1 for D (5 bases). This receptor was taken from a female donor with papillary thyroid cancer or a benign thyroid nodule (not recorded which). Some clones in this sample may be carry-over from other donors' samples. Material: blood. As DNA, the CDR3 is TGTGCCAGCAGCTCTTTCTCGGGGGAGGAACCTTATGGCTACACCTTC. Translating it yields CASSSFSGEEPYGYTF.